The present T cell receptor beta chain was sequenced within a study of T cell responses to AZD1222 COVID-19 vaccine. Notes on the study in general: A mostly white British donor set with more females was recruited, and clonal diversity was possibly underestimated. The CD4 TCRs associated with vaccination extended across spike and predominated at 160-218 and 743-854.

Sequencing used immunoSEQ multiplex PCR; TCRdb keeps in-frame clones, though not all of them. The sample lists under 150,000 clones; 88% were seen once. With respect to this clone: What it binds is unknown.

Trimming left V 5 bases short and J 6 bases short, with 23 bases between. The CDR3 totals 16 residues. Germline-derived CDR1 and CDR2 are MDHEN and SYDVKM. The receptor was derived from an adult in good health. The genes are TRBV28 and TRBJ2-7, with D possibly called TRBD1 or TRBD2 (5 bases each). Material: peripheral blood, obtained on day 0 of MenACWY control vaccination. The DNA for the CDR3 is TGTGCCAGCAGTGCCTCTGCCGGGGCACCACGGGGCGAGCAGTACTTC. It yields the protein CASSASAGAPRGEQYF.